One sample yielded the 17 T cell receptor beta chains listed below, sequenced in a study of CD8+CD57+ T cells in acquired aplastic anemia. The study profiled TCR beta VDJ and CDR3 using genomic DNA as template. TCRdb re-analysed the reads in MiXCR, keeping a single row per CDR3 protein. Here the sample spans over 250,000 distinct CDR3 sequences, roughly 53% being singletons. Whoever was chosen for sequencing had shown CD8+CD57+ cell expansion by flow cytometry. Specimen: sorted CD4+, CD8+, or CD8+CD57+ T cells (not recorded which) from PBMCs. All receptors derive from a human donor with aplastic anemia.

This clonotype showed up many times. The CDR3 nucleotides read TGTGCCAGCACCTCTTACACCGGGGAGCTGTTTTTT. Its translation is CASTSYTGELFF. This chain uses TRBV2 with TRBJ2-2; D remains unclear. The CDR3 totals 12 residues. Trimming cost V 7 bases and J 3 bases, with 6 bases left between them. Looked up from germline, CDR1 is SNHLY and CDR2 is FYNNEI.

This clonotype has only a few counts. The chain has TRBV5-4 and TRBJ1-6, with D maybe TRBD1 (5 bases). The CDR3 is made up of 15 amino acids. Germline V gene lookup returns CDR1 SGHNT and CDR2 YYREEE (reference sequence). The V end lost 4 bases, the J end lost 5 bases, and 13 bases lay between the germline ends. Written as DNA, the CDR3 is TGTGCCAGCAGCCCGGGGACGGGGAATAATTCACCCCTCCACTTT. It yields the protein CASSPGTGNNSPLHF.

The V gene is TRBV7-8, the J gene TRBJ1-5, with D possibly matching TRBD1 (5 bases). CDR3 length equals 16 residues. Germline lookup yields CDR1 SGHVS and CDR2 FQNEAQ. Trimming stripped 8 bases from V and 6 bases from J, with 23 bases between. In DNA form, the CDR3 reads TGTGCCAGCCCACCGGGCTCGGGGGTAAATACTCAGCCCCAGCATTTT. Protein product: CASPPGSGVNTQPQHF.

The chain links TRBV7-8 to TRBJ1-1; 9 bases are shared with TRBD1. From germline, CDR1 is SGHVS and CDR2 FQNEAQ. V lost 1 base, J lost 7 bases, and 7 bases stayed unmatched. The CDR3 has 15 residues. As DNA, the CDR3 is TGTGCCAGCAGCTTAGGGGACAGGGAGATTTATGAAGCTTTCTTT. Encoded protein: CASSLGDREIYEAFF.

A single count supports this clonotype. The CDR3 spells CASSEAVSRGSPDTQYF. The CDR3 nucleotides read TGTGCCAGCAGTGAAGCGGTCTCGCGGGGGTCCCCCGATACGCAGTATTTT. The chain recombines TRBV2 with TRBJ2-3, with 7 bases identical to TRBD2. V was pared by 0 bases and J by 6 bases, with 12 bases of the junction left unmatched. This CDR3 is built from 17 residues. The germline gives CDR1 SNHLY, CDR2 FYNNEI.

This chain connects TRBV20-1 to TRBJ1-5; the D is unclear. With 3 bases removed from V and 0 bases from J, the gap between germline ends came to 15 bases. Looked up from germline, CDR1 is DFQATT and CDR2 is SNEGSKA (reference sequence). The CDR3 is 16 residues long. The CDR3 sequence is CSARLGEDYSNQPQHF. The CDR3 region has the DNA TGCAGTGCTAGGTTAGGAGAGGACTATAGCAATCAGCCCCAGCATTTT.

This clonotype was counted a few times. V gene TRBV7-9 combines with J gene TRBJ2-7; 12 nucleotides line up with TRBD2. Losses at the gene ends were 1 base for V and 9 bases for J; bases not matched to a gene: 4. The CDR3 has 14 residues. Per germline, CDR1 SEHNR and CDR2 FQNEAQ (reference sequence). In DNA form, the CDR3 reads TGTGCCAGCAGCTTAGGGCTAGCGGGAGGGTTGCAGTACTTC. Encoded protein: CASSLGLAGGLQYF.

This clonotype has a handful of counts. This may arise from a read error, as a much more abundant clone is one base away. Because the CDR3 is missing its conserved closing phenylalanine or tryptophan, this is likely a read error. The chain combines TRBV11-3 with TRBJ2-1; D is tentatively TRBD1 or TRBD2 (6 bases each). The CDR3 length is 14 residues. Trimming shortened V by 4 bases and J by 10 bases, and 17 bases separated the two germline ends. CDR1 and CDR2 (germline): SGHNT, YENEEA. CDR3 loop: CASSSLSGAGEQFL. Here the CDR3 DNA reads TGTGCCAGCAGCTCCCTTTCGGGGGCGGGGGAGCAGTTCCTC.

This clonotype came up many times. The chain links TRBV29-1 to TRBJ2-3, with TRBD2 matching 9 bases. CDR1 and CDR2 from the germline V gene are SQVTM and ANQGSEA. The CDR3 covers 15 residues. Trimming cost V 4 bases and J 4 bases; bases outside gene matches: 9. The CDR3 here is CSVGMGLAGADTQYF. CDR3 bases: TGCAGCGTTGGGATGGGACTAGCCGGGGCAGATACGCAGTATTTT.

The rearrangement uses TRBV7-3 and TRBJ2-7, with TRBD2 identical over 10 bases. The J segment lost 0 bases and the V segment lost 5 bases, leaving 7 bases of the junction unmatched. The CDR3 runs to 16 residues. In germline, CDR1 is SGHTA, CDR2 FQGTGA. CDR3 nucleotide sequence: TGTGCCAGCAGCGGAGCCGGGACTAGCGTCTCCTACGAGCAGTACTTC. Protein product: CASSGAGTSVSYEQYF.

This clonotype was counted at least ten times. The chain combines TRBV12-3 or TRBV12-4 with TRBJ2-5; no clear D. The CDR3 contains 12 residues. Trimming pared 4 bases from V and 4 bases from J, leaving 7 bases between. The CDR3 DNA reads TGTGCCAGCAGTTCGACGCGAGAGACCCAGTACTTC. Translating gives CASSSTRETQYF.

This clonotype showed up many times. The chain is built from TRBV20-1 and TRBJ2-6, with D perhaps matching TRBD2 (5 bases). Germline CDR1 reads DFQATT; CDR2 reads SNEGSKA (reference sequence). The CDR3 sequence is 15 residues long. Trimming cost V 5 bases and J 4 bases, with 15 bases left between them. The CDR3: CSAYQTMGGANVLTF. CDR3 coding DNA: TGCAGTGCTTACCAGACTATGGGCGGGGCCAACGTCCTGACTTTC.

The chain has TRBV24-1 and TRBJ2-1; D tentatively fits TRBD1 or TRBD2 (5 bases each). This CDR3 comprises 12 residues. Trimming left V 1 base short and J 16 bases short, with 13 bases between. Germline CDR1 and CDR2: KGHDR and SFDVKD. CDR3 nucleotide sequence: TGTGCCACCAGTGATTTAAGGGGAGCTATATTCTTC. Residues: CATSDLRGAIFF.

This clonotype was counted a few times. The CDR3 DNA reads as TGCAGTGCTCCGATGCTTCACCAAGAGACCCAGTACTTC. Translating it yields CSAPMLHQETQYF. The chain links TRBV20-1 to TRBJ2-5; D not certain. Trimming took 5 bases from V and 0 from J, leaving 10 bases between them. The CDR3 runs 13 residues. Germline-derived CDR1 and CDR2 are DFQATT and SNEGSKA (reference sequence).

This clonotype showed up just a few times. The chain has TRBV29-1 and TRBJ1-1; D ambiguous. The CDR3 runs 13 residues. CDR1 and CDR2 from the germline V gene are SQVTM and ANQGSEA. With 6 bases removed from V and 0 bases from J, the gap between germline ends came to 11 bases. CDR3 DNA: TGCAGCGTGGGGAATGGGCTGAACACTGAAGCTTTCTTT. Translating it yields CSVGNGLNTEAFF.

J is TRBJ1-2 and V is TRBV19; possibly TRBD1 for D (6 bases). Trimming shortened V by 1 base and J by 1 base, and 10 bases separated the two germline ends. The CDR3 runs to 15 residues. Germline CDR1 LNHDA, CDR2 SQIVND (reference sequence). This CDR3 is CASSIGGLDNYGYTF. The CDR3 DNA reads TGTGCCAGTAGTATAGGGGGGCTAGATAACTATGGCTACACCTTC.

This clonotype occurred many times. The chain joins TRBV20-1 to TRBJ2-1; tentatively, D is TRBD1 or TRBD2 (5 bases each). With 6 bases removed from V and 1 base from J, the gap between germline ends came to 13 bases. The CDR3 is made up of 14 amino acids. Looked up from germline, CDR1 is DFQATT and CDR2 is SNEGSKA (reference sequence). CDR3 sequence reads: CSAPTWGSYNEQFF. The CDR3 DNA follows: TGCAGTGCCCCGACATGGGGGTCCTACAATGAGCAGTTCTTC.